A single sample gave rise to the 10 T cell receptor beta chains below, sequenced in a study of PD-L1 blockade in urothelial cancer. The sample's time point: peripheral blood 6 weeks after treatment start. The table came from immunoSEQ multiplex PCR; TCRdb's copy has only in-frame clones and leaves some out. The data hold about 44,000 clones, with more than 80% observed a single time. This specimen was PBMCs, taken around atezolizumab (anti-PD-L1) treatment. These receptors originate from a man between 70 and 80 years old with urothelial cancer.

The gene calls are TRBV5-4 and TRBJ1-3; tentatively, D is TRBD1 (5 bases). This CDR3 contains 17 residues. The germline CDR1 and CDR2 sequences are SGHNT and YYREEE (reference sequence). The V and J ends lost 4 bases and 4 bases respectively, with 21 bases between them. Here the CDR3 DNA reads TGTGCCAGCAGCACGCGAACCACAGGTCTCTACGGAAACACCATATATTTT. This gives the protein CASSTRTTGLYGNTIYF.

J is TRBJ2-1 and V is TRBV11-3, with a tentative D call TRBD1 (6 bases). The CDR3 loop spans 13 amino acids. V lost 5 bases to trimming and J lost 8 bases, with 13 bases between them. Germline assignment: CDR1 SGHNT and CDR2 YENEEA. CDR3 nucleotides: TGTGCCAGCAGCCCCCAGGGGTGGGATGAGCAGTTCTTC. Translation: CASSPQGWDEQFF.

The chain is built from TRBV28 and TRBJ1-4; D unresolved. The V gene's germline CDR1 is MDHEN and CDR2 SYDVKM. V was cut by 3 bases and J by 4 bases, with 9 bases left in between. The CDR3 covers 14 residues. CDR3 loop: CASSLVHNNEKLFF. In DNA form, the CDR3 reads TGTGCCAGCAGTTTGGTACACAATAATGAAAAACTGTTTTTT.

This chain connects TRBV18 to TRBJ2-3; tentative D call: TRBD2 (6 bases). Germline V lookup: CDR1 KGHSH, CDR2 LQKENI. Trimming took off 3 bases at V and 3 bases at J, with 10 bases between the two ends. This CDR3 is 14 amino acids long. The CDR3 spells CASSPEGRTDTQYF. The CDR3 DNA reads as TGTGCCAGCTCACCGGAGGGAAGGACAGATACGCAGTATTTT.

The chain recombines TRBV11-3 with TRBJ2-7; a weak D match, TRBD1 (6 bases). The germline CDR1 and CDR2 sequences are SGHNT and YENEEA. V was shortened by 5 bases and J by 9 bases, with 23 bases between the two germline ends. The CDR3 sequence is 15 residues long. The CDR3 DNA reads TGTGCCAGCAGCACATCTACCCCTACAGGGATAGCGCAGTACTTC. This codes for CASSTSTPTGIAQYF. The variable domain in full, completed from reference TRBV11-3 and TRBJ2-7, reads EAGVVQSPRYKIIEKKQPVAFWCNPISGHNTLYWYLQNLGQGPELLIRYENEEAVDDSQLPKDRFSAERLKGVDSTLKIQPAELGDSAVYLCASSTSTPTGIAQYFGPGTRLTVT.

This rearrangement joins TRBV7-9 to TRBJ1-2; D remains ambiguous. The CDR3 loop spans 13 amino acids. V lost 5 bases to trimming and J lost 8 bases, with 15 bases between them. Germline V gene lookup returns CDR1 SEHNR and CDR2 FQNEAQ (reference sequence). The CDR3 loop is CASSPGSAPGYTF. CDR3 DNA: TGTGCCAGCAGCCCCGGCAGCGCTCCAGGCTACACCTTC.

This chain connects TRBV5-8 to TRBJ1-5, with 8 bases aligning to TRBD1. V shed 0 bases and J 4 bases; nucleotides not matched to a gene: 6. The V gene's germline CDR1 is SGHTS and CDR2 YDEGEE. CDR3 length: 16 amino acids. The CDR3 loop reads CASSLVGQGGNQPQHF. CDR3 nucleotides: TGTGCCAGCAGCTTGGTTGGACAGGGAGGAAATCAGCCCCAGCATTTT.

As to this clone: Other DNA sequences of this sample code for an identical CDR3. The chain has TRBV28 and TRBJ1-4; D remains ambiguous. The length of the CDR3 is 12 residues. Germline assignment: CDR1 MDHEN and CDR2 SYDVKM. V lost 2 bases, J lost 7 bases, and 5 bases lay in between. CDR3 residues: CASSLPGEKLFF. CDR3 nucleotide sequence: TGTGCCAGCAGTTTACCGGGTGAAAAACTGTTTTTT.

This chain's CDR3 is CASSRYRAYGYTF. The CDR3 region has the DNA TGTGCCAGCAGCCGATACAGGGCCTATGGCTACACCTTC. The genes are TRBV28 and TRBJ1-2; D may be TRBD1 (6 bases). Trimming took 6 bases from V and 4 from J, leaving 12 bases between them. Germline V gene data show CDR1 as MDHEN and CDR2 as SYDVKM. The CDR3 contains 13 residues.

The chain joins TRBV19 to TRBJ2-1; D gene ambiguous. The V gene lost 6 bases and the J gene lost 3 bases, with 9 bases spanning the gap. The CDR3 is 13 amino acids. Germline-derived CDR1 and CDR2 are LNHDA and SQIVND (reference sequence). The CDR3 here is CASSLSNYNEQFF. In DNA, the CDR3 is TGTGCCAGTAGCCTAAGCAACTACAATGAGCAGTTCTTC. Combining the CDR3 with reference TRBV19 and TRBJ2-1 gives the whole variable domain DGGITQSPKYLFRKEGQNVTLSCEQNLNHDAMYWYRQDPGQGLRLIYYSQIVNDFQKGDIAEGYSVSREKKESFPLTVTSAQKNPTAFYLCASSLSNYNEQFFGPGTRLTVL.